This TCR beta chain was sequenced in a study of blood T cell repertoires in COVID-19. Study-wide background: From the United States, Italy and Spain came samples of acute and convalescent COVID-19. The analysed material was cDNA or gDNA that came from T cells, B-cell-depleted T cells, or PBMCs.

The assay was immunoSEQ multiplex PCR, and TCRdb's table has in-frame clones only and misses some. The repertoire has fewer than 250,000 clones, roughly four fifths of them found once; the top ten carry more than 4.5%. The table lists this clone with a few counts. The identical CDR3 is also encoded by other nucleotide sequences in the sample. Cohort placement rested on clinical history that participants reported themselves. The length of the CDR3 is 11 residues. The V end was cut by 4 bases, the J end by 4 bases, with 4 bases between. The sample was PBMCs or T cells enriched from blood (not recorded which). The rearrangement uses TRBV12-3 or TRBV12-4 and TRBJ1-2, with D hard to call. This receptor was obtained from a woman aged 45-65 years who had been exposed to COVID-19. The CDR3 DNA is TGTGCCAGCAGTTCGGGCTATGGCTACACCTTC. It is translated as CASSSGYGYTF.